These 26 T cell receptor beta chains originate from one sample sequenced in a study of Graves' ophthalmopathy and Graves' hyperthyroidism. For repertoire sequencing, the TCR beta CDR3 regions were amplified from RNA transcripts. The first round was an RT-PCR with HTBI primers, and the second round was a multiplex PCR. Via MiXCR, TCRdb re-called the multiplex PCR reads, giving one row per CDR3 protein. The sample lists over a million distinct CDR3 sequences, 35% to 45% occurring once. The sample consisted of peripheral blood or thyroid tissue (not recorded which). The receptors originated from an adult man with Graves' hyperthyroidism.

This sequence joins TRBV25-1 and TRBJ1-2; 8 bases line up with TRBD1. The length of the CDR3 is 13 residues. Germline CDR1 reads MGHDK; CDR2 reads SYGVNS. The J segment lost 6 bases and the V segment lost 1 base, leaving 1 base of the junction unmatched. The CDR3 sequence is CASSESGGDGYTF. Here the CDR3 DNA reads TGTGCCAGCAGTGAATCAGGGGGCGATGGCTACACCTTC.

This clonotype appeared many times. V usage is TRBV19 and J usage is TRBJ1-5; D is ambiguous. This CDR3 contains 14 residues. Germline V gene data show CDR1 as LNHDA and CDR2 as SQIVND (reference sequence). The V gene lost 6 bases and the J gene lost 3 bases, with 12 bases spanning the gap. The chain's CDR3 is CASRVLADNQPQHF. The CDR3 DNA follows: TGTGCCAGTAGAGTCCTGGCAGACAATCAGCCCCAGCATTTT.

This clonotype was counted many times. The chain links TRBV29-1 to TRBJ2-7; D is unclear. The V end was cut by 0 bases, the J end by 3 bases, with 15 bases between. The germline gives CDR1 SQVTM, CDR2 ANQGSEA. This CDR3 is built from 15 residues. Here the CDR3 reads CSVEDWKRTSYEQYF. Here the CDR3 DNA reads TGCAGCGTTGAAGATTGGAAAAGAACCAGCTACGAGCAGTACTTC.

The chain has TRBV5-1 and TRBJ1-3; D not resolved. This CDR3 has 16 residues. Trimming pared 2 bases from V and 0 bases from J, leaving 12 bases between. Germline V gene data show CDR1 as SGHRS and CDR2 as YFSETQ. This CDR3 is CASSFLGLISGNTIYF. The CDR3 nucleotides read TGCGCCAGCAGCTTCCTAGGACTGATCTCTGGAAACACCATATATTTT. The full variable domain, rest sourced from reference TRBV5-1 and TRBJ1-3, is KAGVTQTPRYLIKTRGQQVTLSCSPISGHRSVSWYQQTPGQGLQFLFEYFSETQRNKGNFPGRFSGRQFSNSRSEMNVSTLELGDSALYLCASSFLGLISGNTIYFGEGSWLTVV.

This clonotype appeared many times. CDR3 sequence: CASNPRLADQETQYF. CDR3 coding DNA: TGTGCCAGCAACCCCCGACTAGCGGATCAAGAGACCCAGTACTTC. The gene calls are TRBV7-2 and TRBJ2-5; 9 bases fit TRBD2. Germline V gives CDR1 SGHTA, CDR2 FQGNSA. The V gene end was trimmed by 7 bases and the J gene end by 2 bases; junction bases not matched to a gene: 8. CDR3 length equals 15 residues.

CDR3: CASSHRGRDSEFYEQYF. The DNA for the CDR3 is TGTGCCAGCTCACACCGAGGCAGGGACTCCGAATTCTACGAGCAGTACTTC. The chain is built from TRBV11-1 and TRBJ2-7; perhaps TRBD2 as D (6 bases). Trimming stripped 8 bases from V and 3 bases from J, with 26 bases between. This CDR3 comprises 17 residues. CDR1 is SGHAT and CDR2 is FQDESV in the germline V gene (reference sequence).

This clonotype was counted at least ten times. The chain employs TRBV19 and TRBJ2-5, with D unresolved. The CDR3 is 13 amino acids. From germline, CDR1 is LNHDA and CDR2 SQIVND (reference sequence). The V end was cut by 3 bases, the J end by 4 bases, with 9 bases between. The DNA of the CDR3 is TGTGCCAGTAGTATGTCCAGGTCAGAGACCCAGTACTTC. Residues: CASSMSRSETQYF.

The chain recombines TRBV7-6 with TRBJ2-2, with 9 bases identical to TRBD1. The V segment lost 5 bases and the J segment 8 bases; nucleotides outside the gene matches: 9. Per the germline V gene, CDR1 is SGHVS and CDR2 is FNYEAQ. This CDR3 is 15 amino acids long. CDR3 protein: CASSLYDRGSGELFF. The CDR3 nucleotides are TGTGCCAGCAGCCTTTACGACAGGGGGTCGGGGGAGCTGTTTTTT.

This chain uses TRBV19 with TRBJ1-5; D remains unclear. Germline V gene sequence: CDR1 LNHDA, CDR2 SQIVND (reference sequence). This CDR3 comprises 14 residues. Deletions cut 9 bases from V and 5 bases from J, with 17 bases between. CDR3 nucleotide sequence: TGTGCCAGCAGCCCCGGGGTGATCGATCAGCCCCAGCATTTT. Amino acid sequence: CASSPGVIDQPQHF. Supplemented by reference TRBV19 and TRBJ1-5, the full variable domain reads DGGITQSPKYLFRKEGQNVTLSCEQNLNHDAMYWYRQDPGQGLRLIYYSQIVNDFQKGDIAEGYSVSREKKESFPLTVTSAQKNPTAFYLCASSPGVIDQPQHFGDGTRLSIL.

V is TRBV7-8 and J is TRBJ2-7; TRBD2 aligns across 7 bases. The CDR3 contains 15 residues. Germline CDR1 SGHVS, CDR2 FQNEAQ. After removal of 1 base from V and 7 bases from J, the junction contained 10 bases not matched to a gene. As DNA, the CDR3 is TGTGCCAGCAGCTTAGTGGCTAGCGGAAGTAGGGAGCAGTACTTC. It is translated as CASSLVASGSREQYF. Looking up the rest from reference TRBV7-8 and TRBJ2-7 gives the full variable domain: GAGVSQSPRYKVAKRGQDVALRCDPISGHVSLFWYQQALGQGPEFLTYFQNEAQLDKSGLPSDRFFAERPEGSVSTLKIQRTQQEDSAVYLCASSLVASGSREQYFGPGTRLTVT.

This clonotype was counted once. Possible read error: a much larger clone is one base away. The J gene is TRBJ1-1, the V gene TRBV7-9; tentatively, D is TRBD1 (5 bases). The CDR3 is made up of 15 amino acids. Germline V gene sequence: CDR1 SEHNR, CDR2 FQNEAQ (reference sequence). CDR3 sequence: CASGQTTARNTEAFF. CDR3 DNA: TGCGCCAGCGGCCAAACGACAGCGCGAAACACTGAAGCTTTCTTT.

This clonotype was recorded at least ten times. This sequence joins TRBV19 and TRBJ2-2; D gene ambiguous. The ends were cut back, 1 base at V and 6 bases at J, with 12 bases in the middle. Germline V gene data show CDR1 as LNHDA and CDR2 as SQIVND (reference sequence). CDR3 size: 15 residues. The CDR3 nucleotides read TGTGCCAGTAGTATAGTAAGGGTTTACGCCGGGGAGCTGTTTTTT. Translation gives CASSIVRVYAGELFF.

A remark on this clonotype: A much larger clone differs from this one at a single base, so this may be a read error. The rearrangement uses TRBV12-3 or TRBV12-4 and TRBJ2-7; D assignment may be TRBD1 or TRBD2 (6 bases each). The CDR3 has 16 amino acids. CDR3 residues: CATSDIGQPAGYEQYF. In nucleotides, the CDR3 is TGTGCCACCAGTGATATCGGACAGCCCGCGGGATACGAGCAGTACTTC.

This clonotype was seen once. A much larger clone differs by one base, so this may be a read error. V is TRBV20-1 and J is TRBJ2-5; D tentatively fits TRBD1 or TRBD2 (6 bases each). CDR1 is DFQATT and CDR2 is SNEGSKA in the germline V gene (reference sequence). The CDR3 has 13 residues. The CDR3 loop is CSAGEPGAETQYF. As DNA, the CDR3 is TGCAGTGCTGGAGAACCGGGGGCAGAGACCCAGTACTTC.

A note on this clonotype: A single base separates this from a much larger clone, so it may be a read error. CDR3 protein: CASSQWGDRAEAFF. CDR3 DNA: TGTGCCAGCAGCCAATGGGGGGATAGGGCTGAAGCTTTCTTT. The chain carries TRBV5-6 and TRBJ1-1; D may be TRBD1 (5 bases). This CDR3 spans 14 amino acids. Trimming took 4 bases from V and 6 from J, leaving 16 bases between them. The V gene's germline CDR1 is SGHDT and CDR2 YYEEEE. Full variable domain (rest looked up from reference TRBV5-6 and TRBJ1-1): DAGVTQSPTHLIKTRGQQVTLRCSPKSGHDTVSWYQQALGQGPQFIFQYYEEEERQRGNFPDRFSGHQFPNYSSELNVNALLLGDSALYLCASSQWGDRAEAFFGQGTRLTVV.

The chain combines TRBV9 with TRBJ1-2, with TRBD1 identical over 7 bases. The CDR3 runs to 15 residues. CDR1 is SGDLS, CDR2 YYNGEE, per germline. V lost 0 bases and J lost 5; bases outside the gene matches: 7. The CDR3 DNA sequence: TGTGCCAGCAGCGTAGAGACAGGGAGTACGTATGGCTACACCTTC. It translates to CASSVETGSTYGYTF.

A few counts support this clonotype. The chain carries TRBV28 and TRBJ2-7, with 8 bases matching TRBD1. V trimming: 2 bases; J trimming: 3 bases; junction bases outside the gene matches: 6. The CDR3 spans 15 residues. Germline CDR1 is MDHEN and CDR2 is SYDVKM. The CDR3 nucleotides are TGTGCCAGCAGTTTAACGGGACAGGTACACTACGAGCAGTACTTC. Translated, it gives CASSLTGQVHYEQYF.

The chain joins TRBV27 to TRBJ1-5; 7 nucleotides align to TRBD1. Germline V gene lookup returns CDR1 MNHEY and CDR2 SMNVEV (reference sequence). The CDR3 is 15 residues long. V shed 3 bases, J shed 5 bases, and the junction held 7 bases outside the gene matches. CDR3 region: CASSLYRGNYQPQHF. DNA for the CDR3: TGTGCCAGCAGTTTGTACAGGGGCAATTATCAGCCCCAGCATTTT.

This rearrangement joins TRBV14 to TRBJ2-5; unclear D gene. Germline assignment: CDR1 SGHDN and CDR2 FVKESK. Trimming pared 6 bases from V and 5 bases from J, leaving 13 bases between. There are 13 residues in the CDR3. Here the CDR3 reads CASSRRGWETQYF. CDR3 nucleotides: TGTGCCAGCAGTCGCCGCGGCTGGGAGACCCAGTACTTC.

This clonotype was seen ten or more times. The chain couples TRBV29-1 to TRBJ1-3; D is ambiguous. This CDR3 spans 14 amino acids. The V gene's germline CDR1 is SQVTM and CDR2 ANQGSEA. V was shortened by 8 bases and J by 4 bases, with 18 bases between the two germline ends. CDR3 in amino acids: CSSHQDRLGNTIYF. Here the CDR3 DNA reads TGCAGCTCCCACCAAGACCGGCTCGGAAACACCATATATTTT.

This clonotype was picked up a small number of times. The chain joins TRBV20-1 to TRBJ2-2, with 9 bases fitting TRBD1. J lost 8 bases, V lost 6 bases, and 10 bases had no gene match. Germline V gene sequence: CDR1 DFQATT, CDR2 SNEGSKA (reference sequence). The CDR3 covers 14 residues. For the CDR3, the DNA is TGCAGTGCAAGACAGGGGGTGGGAGTTGGGGAGCTGTTTTTT. Amino acids: CSARQGVGVGELFF.

Only one count was recorded for this clonotype. This rearrangement joins TRBV7-9 to TRBJ2-1; the D is unclear. V lost 5 bases and J lost 10, with 9 bases in between. This CDR3 is built from 11 residues. In germline, CDR1 is SEHNR, CDR2 FQNEAQ (reference sequence). The CDR3 sequence: CASSPRGEQFF. The CDR3 DNA follows: TGTGCCAGCAGCCCCAGAGGAGAGCAGTTCTTC.

This chain's CDR3 is CASSLDLGRPGNTIYF. The CDR3, as DNA: TGTGCCAGCAGCTTAGATCTTGGTCGGCCTGGAAACACCATATATTTT. The chain joins TRBV7-9 to TRBJ1-3; no reliable D call. With 1 base removed from V and 2 bases from J, the gap between germline ends came to 12 bases. The V gene's germline CDR1 is SEHNR and CDR2 FQNEAQ (reference sequence). The CDR3 extends over 16 amino acids.

The rearrangement uses TRBV7-9 and TRBJ2-7; tentatively, D is TRBD1 (6 bases). The ends were cut back, 6 bases at V and 4 bases at J, with 22 bases in the middle. The CDR3 totals 16 residues. CDR1 and CDR2 (germline): SEHNR, FQNEAQ (reference sequence). CDR3 sequence (DNA): TGTGCCAGCAGTGCTGAAGTGGAACAGGGCTTTTACGAGCAGTACTTC. The encoded protein is CASSAEVEQGFYEQYF.

The table lists this clonotype with many counts. The chain recombines TRBV12-3 or TRBV12-4 with TRBJ2-5, with D possibly being TRBD1 or TRBD2 (5 bases each). The CDR3 loop spans 16 amino acids. With 5 bases removed from V and 1 base from J, the gap between germline ends came to 17 bases. In nucleotides, the CDR3 is TGTGCCAGCAGTCGCCCCGGGATAAGGGGCCAAGAGACCCAGTACTTC. Protein sequence: CASSRPGIRGQETQYF.

This clonotype was picked up many times. V and J are TRBV7-2 and TRBJ2-7; TRBD1 is a possible D gene (6 bases). V gave up 0 bases and J gave up 6 bases, with 18 bases separating them. There are 16 residues in the CDR3. The germline CDR1 and CDR2 sequences are SGHTA and FQGNSA. CDR3 loop: CASSLAPGTPNPEQYF. The CDR3 DNA reads as TGTGCCAGCAGCTTAGCCCCCGGGACACCGAATCCCGAGCAGTACTTC.